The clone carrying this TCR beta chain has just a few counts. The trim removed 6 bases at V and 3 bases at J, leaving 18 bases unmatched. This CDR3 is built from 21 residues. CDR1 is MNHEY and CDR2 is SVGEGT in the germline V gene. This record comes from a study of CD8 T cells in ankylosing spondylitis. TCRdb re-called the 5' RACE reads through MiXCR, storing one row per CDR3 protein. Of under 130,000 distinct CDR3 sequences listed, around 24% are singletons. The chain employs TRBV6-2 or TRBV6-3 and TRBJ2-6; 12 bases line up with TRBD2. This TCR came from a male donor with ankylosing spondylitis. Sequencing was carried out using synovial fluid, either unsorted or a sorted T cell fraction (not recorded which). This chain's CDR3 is CASSSRLAGEILVVGANVLTF. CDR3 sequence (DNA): TGTGCCAGCAGCTCGAGACTAGCGGGAGAGATTCTCGTCGTTGGGGCCAACGTCCTGACTTTC.